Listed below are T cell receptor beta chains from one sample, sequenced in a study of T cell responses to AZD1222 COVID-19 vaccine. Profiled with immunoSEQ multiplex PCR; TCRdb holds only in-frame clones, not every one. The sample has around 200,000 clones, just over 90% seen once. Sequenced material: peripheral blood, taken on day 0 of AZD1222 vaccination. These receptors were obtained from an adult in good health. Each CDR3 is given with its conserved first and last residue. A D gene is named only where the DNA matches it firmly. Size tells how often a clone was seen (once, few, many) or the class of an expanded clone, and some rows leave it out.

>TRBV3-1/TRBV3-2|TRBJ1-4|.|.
CASSQERSQGGWELNEKLFF
TGTGCCAGCAGCCAAGAGAGAAGCCAGGGAGGGTGGGAGCTTAATGAAAAACTGTTTTTT
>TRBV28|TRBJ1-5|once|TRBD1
CASRRGQGGSQPQHF
TGTGCCAGCAGACGAGGACAGGGAGGTTCTCAGCCCCAGCATTTT
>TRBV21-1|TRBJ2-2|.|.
CASSKVASRTSLTGELFF
TGTGCCAGCAGCAAAGTGGCCTCCCGAACTAGTCTCACCGGGGAGCTGTTTTTT
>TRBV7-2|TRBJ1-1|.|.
CASSLVWGMAGTEAFF
TGTGCCAGCAGCTTAGTATGGGGAATGGCGGGCACTGAAGCTTTCTTT
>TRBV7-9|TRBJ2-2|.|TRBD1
CASSGQGGTGELFF
TGTGCCAGCAGCGGACAGGGTGGCACCGGGGAGCTGTTTTTT
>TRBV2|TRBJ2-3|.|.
CASSVITDTQYF
TGTGCCAGCAGTGTCATTACAGATACGCAGTATTTT
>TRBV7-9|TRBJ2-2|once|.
CASSPGAGNTGELFF
TGTGCCAGCAGCCCAGGGGCAGGGAACACCGGGGAGCTGTTTTTT
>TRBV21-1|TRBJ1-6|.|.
CASSKAARENSPLHF
TGTGCCAGCAGCAAAGCGGCCAGAGAAAATTCACCCCTCCACTTT
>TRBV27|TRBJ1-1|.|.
CASSLVLGTEAFF
TGTGCCAGCAGTTTAGTGCTTGGCACTGAAGCTTTCTTT
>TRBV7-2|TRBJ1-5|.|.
CASSSPGLNQPQHF
TGTGCCAGCAGCTCACCCGGCCTCAATCAGCCCCAGCATTTT
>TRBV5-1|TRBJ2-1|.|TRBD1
CASSQGQGGSYNEQFF
TGCGCCAGCAGCCAGGGACAGGGAGGCTCCTACAATGAGCAGTTCTTC
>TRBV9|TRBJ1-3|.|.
CASSVSKRGGTGNTIYF
TGTGCCAGCAGCGTCTCAAAAAGGGGTGGAACTGGAAACACCATATATTTT
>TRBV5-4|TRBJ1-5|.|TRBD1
CASSLGGPDSNQPQHF
TGTGCCAGCAGCTTAGGGGGCCCGGATAGCAATCAGCCCCAGCATTTT
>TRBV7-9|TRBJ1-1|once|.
CASSSGQWEAFF
TGTGCCAGCAGCTCTGGACAGTGGGAAGCTTTCTTT
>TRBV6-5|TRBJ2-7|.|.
CASSSQGPLWYEQYF
TGTGCCAGCAGCTCTCAGGGTCCCCTCTGGTACGAGCAGTACTTC
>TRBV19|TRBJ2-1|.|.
CASSDPGASDNEQFF
TGTGCCAGTAGTGACCCGGGGGCCTCCGACAATGAGCAGTTCTTC
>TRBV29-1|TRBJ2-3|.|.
CSVPPRASRADTQYF
TGCAGCGTCCCTCCCCGGGCGTCCCGCGCAGATACGCAGTATTTT
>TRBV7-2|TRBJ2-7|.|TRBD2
CASSLPAGEISYEQYF
TGTGCCAGCAGCCTTCCAGCGGGGGAGATCTCCTACGAGCAGTACTTC
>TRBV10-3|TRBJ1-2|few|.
CAISEGGVIYGYTF
TGTGCCATCAGTGAAGGCGGGGTGATCTATGGCTACACCTTC
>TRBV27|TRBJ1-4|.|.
CASSFAGHKGSGQWEEKLFF
TGTGCCAGCAGTTTTGCTGGACACAAGGGTTCGGGCCAATGGGAGGAAAAACTGTTTTTT
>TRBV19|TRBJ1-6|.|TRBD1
CASSMRDRVDSPLHF
TGTGCCAGTAGTATGCGCGACAGGGTTGATTCACCCCTCCACTTT
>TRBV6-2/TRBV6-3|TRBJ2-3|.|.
CASSYLRGAGTDTQYF
TGTGCCAGCAGTTACCTCCGTGGGGCCGGCACAGATACGCAGTATTTT
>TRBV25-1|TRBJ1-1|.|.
CASSDLAGAGTEAFF
TGTGCCAGCAGTGATTTGGCCGGGGCCGGCACTGAAGCTTTCTTT
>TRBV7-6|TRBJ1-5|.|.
CASSPHNQPQHF
TGTGCCAGCAGCCCCCACAATCAGCCCCAGCATTTT
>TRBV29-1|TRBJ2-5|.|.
CSVDWGEETQYF
TGCAGCGTTGATTGGGGGGAAGAGACCCAGTACTTC
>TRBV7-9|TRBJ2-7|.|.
CASSSQTGPTYEQYF
TGTGCCAGCAGCTCCCAGACAGGACCTACCTACGAGCAGTACTTC
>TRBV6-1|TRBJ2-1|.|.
CASSEHPGLGNEQFF
TGTGCCAGCAGTGAACATCCCGGTCTAGGCAATGAGCAGTTCTTC
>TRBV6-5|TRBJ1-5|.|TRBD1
CASSRTGRVQPQHF
TGTGCCAGCAGTCGGACAGGACGGGTCCAGCCCCAGCATTTT
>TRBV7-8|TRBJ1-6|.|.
CASSLGDLNSPLHF
TGTGCCAGCAGCTTAGGGGACTTAAATTCACCCCTCCACTTT
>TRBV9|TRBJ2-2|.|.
CASSVAQGGTGELFF
TGTGCCAGCAGCGTAGCTCAGGGGGGAACCGGGGAGCTGTTTTTT
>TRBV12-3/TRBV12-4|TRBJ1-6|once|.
CASSQGRNSPLHF
TGTGCCAGCAGTCAAGGACGGAATTCACCCCTCCACTTT
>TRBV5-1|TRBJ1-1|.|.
CASSLDTRKTEAFF
TGCGCCAGCAGCTTGGATACACGAAAAACTGAAGCTTTCTTT
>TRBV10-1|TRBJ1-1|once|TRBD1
CASTPDRHGAEAFF
TGCGCCAGCACCCCGGACAGGCATGGTGCTGAAGCTTTCTTT
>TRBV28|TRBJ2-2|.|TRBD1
CASSSGTGDTGELFF
TGTGCCAGCAGTTCCGGGACAGGGGACACCGGGGAGCTGTTTTTT
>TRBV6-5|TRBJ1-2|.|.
CASSYSRFYGEGYTF
TGTGCCAGCAGTTACTCCCGATTCTATGGGGAAGGCTACACCTTC
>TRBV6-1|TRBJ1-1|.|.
CASSQTAMNTEAFF
TGTGCCAGCAGTCAGACAGCCATGAACACTGAAGCTTTCTTT
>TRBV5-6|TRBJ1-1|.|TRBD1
CASSLRTGIMNTEAFF
TGTGCCAGCAGCTTGAGGACAGGGATAATGAACACTGAAGCTTTCTTT
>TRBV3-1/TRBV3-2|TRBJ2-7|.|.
CASSAVASYEQYF
TGTGCCAGCAGCGCGGTAGCCAGCTACGAGCAGTACTTC
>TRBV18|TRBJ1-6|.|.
CASSPKTGGSPLHF
TGTGCCAGCTCACCAAAGACCGGTGGTTCACCCCTCCACTTT
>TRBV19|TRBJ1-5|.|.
CASSSPGGLGNQPQHF
TGTGCCAGTAGTTCCCCGGGGGGACTTGGCAATCAGCCCCAGCATTTT
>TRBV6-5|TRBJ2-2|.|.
CASSSVGGNTGELFF
TGTGCCAGCAGTTCGGTGGGGGGGAACACCGGGGAGCTGTTTTTT
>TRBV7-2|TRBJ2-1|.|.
CASSLQRGWDNEQFF
TGTGCCAGCAGCCTACAACGTGGGTGGGACAATGAGCAGTTCTTC
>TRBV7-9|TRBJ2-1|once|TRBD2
CASSRNIAGGPGYNEQFF
TGTGCCAGCAGCCGCAATATAGCGGGAGGGCCGGGCTACAATGAGCAGTTCTTC
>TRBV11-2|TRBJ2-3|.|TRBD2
CASSPGTSGSGDTQYF
TGTGCCAGCAGCCCCGGGACTAGCGGGAGTGGCGATACGCAGTATTTT
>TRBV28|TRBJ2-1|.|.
CASSLYSEQFF
TGTGCCAGCAGTTTATATTCGGAGCAGTTCTTC